This TCR beta chain was recorded in a study of blood T cell repertoires in COVID-19. CDR1 is LGHDT and CDR2 is YNNKEL in the germline V gene (reference sequence). The CDR3 spans 14 residues. V lost 5 bases, J lost 4 bases, and 5 bases stayed unmatched. The method was immunoSEQ multiplex PCR; TCRdb's version includes in-frame clones alone and lacks a portion of them. The repertoire consists of about 200,000 clones, with 65% to 90% occurring once and the leading ten covering around 13%. This rearrangement joins TRBV3-1 (or the pseudogene TRBV3-2) to TRBJ2-5; TRBD1 matches 9 bases. This clonotype was obtained from a human donor in a cohort sampled during active COVID-19. Sequencing was carried out using peripheral blood. CDR3 in DNA: TGTGCCAGCAGCGGGGACAGGGAGGGAGAGACCCAGTACTTC. It specifies CASSGDREGETQYF.